Included here is one TCR beta chain sequence, with context. Its target is unknown. The data belong to a study of cytomegalovirus exposure and HLA in healthy donors. The primer mix had 60 Vbeta and 13 Jbeta primers. Profiling relied on immunoSEQ multiplex PCR, and the TCRdb table lists in-frame clones only, not all of them. The table shows over 150,000 clones, with approximately 70% occurring only once. After removal of 6 bases from V and 6 bases from J, the junction contained 8 bases not matched to a gene. The CDR3 sequence is 15 residues long. The germline gives CDR1 ENHRY, CDR2 SYGVKD. Study results and limitations: A later analysis appeared to link common viral pathogens to several of the most significant clusters. Cytomegalovirus-associated TCR beta chains were listed, numbering 150 to 200.

The gene calls are TRBV10-3 and TRBJ2-2; 9 bases match TRBD1. This sequence was found in a woman under 30 in good health and CMV-seropositive. Input material: PBMCs. CDR3 region: CAIRRTGVRPGELFF. The CDR3 DNA follows: TGTGCCATCAGACGGACAGGGGTTAGGCCCGGGGAGCTGTTTTTT.